One sample yielded the 31 T cell receptor beta chains listed below, sequenced in a study of cytomegalovirus exposure and HLA in healthy donors. Primers included in the PCR were 60 Vbeta and 13 Jbeta primers. Sequencing used immunoSEQ multiplex PCR; TCRdb keeps in-frame clones, though not all of them. Its table records more than 90,000 clones. The sample was PBMCs. The receptors were sampled from a man aged 25 to 40 in good health and CMV-seronegative.

V is TRBV5-6 and J is TRBJ1-2; D may be TRBD1 (6 bases). V was cut by 3 bases and J by 0 bases, with 24 bases left in between. CDR1 is SGHDT, CDR2 YYEEEE, per germline. This CDR3 is built from 19 residues. This chain's CDR3 is CASSWTARGGTRPNYGYTF. CDR3 coding DNA: TGTGCCAGCAGCTGGACGGCAAGGGGGGGAACGAGGCCTAACTATGGCTACACCTTC.

The rearrangement uses TRBV7-2 and TRBJ2-2, with D possibly matching TRBD2 (6 bases). The V gene lost 1 base and the J gene lost 7 bases, with 13 bases spanning the gap. In germline, CDR1 is SGHTA, CDR2 FQGNSA. This CDR3 is built from 15 residues. In DNA, the CDR3 is TGTGCCAGCAGCTTAGTCGTAGCGGCGGGCGGGGAGCTGTTTTTT. This codes for CASSLVVAAGGELFF.

The gene calls are TRBV15 and TRBJ2-7, with 7 bases lining up with TRBD2. Trimming removed 2 bases from V and 1 base from J; junction bases left unmatched: 11. Germline loops: CDR1 LNHNV, CDR2 YYDKDF (reference sequence). CDR3 length equals 17 residues. DNA of the CDR3: TGTGCCACCAGCAGATTTGTCTTATCGGGGGGTTCCTACGAGCAGTACTTC. Amino acid sequence: CATSRFVLSGGSYEQYF.

The V gene is TRBV27, the J gene TRBJ2-6; D gene unclear. The CDR3 runs to 15 residues. The germline CDR1 and CDR2 sequences are MNHEY and SMNVEV (reference sequence). V lost 7 bases and J lost 0, with 10 bases in between. CDR3 sequence (DNA): TGTGCCAGCAAACAGATTTACTCTGGGGCCAACGTCCTGACTTTC. Its protein product is CASKQIYSGANVLTF.

The chain recombines TRBV6-5 with TRBJ1-2; no firm D call. The CDR3 spans 11 residues. V lost 10 bases and J lost 4, with 10 bases in between. CDR1 is MNHEY and CDR2 is SVGAGI in the germline V gene. This chain's CDR3 is CATSAGYGYTF. CDR3 in DNA: TGTGCCACGTCGGCGGGCTATGGCTACACCTTC.

The J gene is TRBJ2-7, the V gene TRBV7-8; D not resolved. Per the germline V gene, CDR1 is SGHVS and CDR2 is FQNEAQ. Trimming removed 5 bases from V and 1 base from J, with 12 bases in between. The CDR3 has 14 residues. CDR3 DNA: TGTGCCAGCAGCCCTAGGCATGCTTCCTACGAGCAGTACTTC. It specifies CASSPRHASYEQYF. The full variable domain, completed using reference TRBV7-8 and TRBJ2-7, is GAGVSQSPRYKVAKRGQDVALRCDPISGHVSLFWYQQALGQGPEFLTYFQNEAQLDKSGLPSDRFFAERPEGSVSTLKIQRTQQEDSAVYLCASSPRHASYEQYFGPGTRLTVT.

The chain couples TRBV5-1 to TRBJ1-2, with D maybe TRBD1 (5 bases). Trimming stripped 0 bases from V and 3 bases from J, with 15 bases between. CDR1 and CDR2 (germline): SGHRS, YFSETQ. The CDR3 spans 16 residues. As DNA, the CDR3 is TGCGCCAGCAGCTTGGAGGGGCGGGATGACCACTATGGCTACACCTTC. Its translation is CASSLEGRDDHYGYTF.

The chain combines TRBV4-1 with TRBJ2-3; the match to TRBD2 covers 14 bases. The CDR3 is 16 amino acids. The trim removed 4 bases at V and 4 bases at J, leaving 4 bases unmatched. Germline V gene sequence: CDR1 MGHRA, CDR2 YSYEKL. This CDR3 is CASSLGTSGSADTQYF. CDR3 nucleotides: TGCGCCAGCAGCCTTGGGACTAGCGGGAGCGCAGATACGCAGTATTTT.

V gene TRBV28 combines with J gene TRBJ2-1; maybe TRBD2 (6 bases). Germline CDR1 and CDR2: MDHEN and SYDVKM. V was trimmed by 1 base and J by 1 base, leaving 14 bases between them. This CDR3 is 17 amino acids long. CDR3 region: CASSLLPGEPSYNEQFF. The CDR3 nucleotides are TGTGCCAGCAGTTTATTGCCGGGGGAGCCATCCTACAATGAGCAGTTCTTC.

The chain recombines TRBV7-8 with TRBJ2-7; 7 nucleotides agree with TRBD1. This CDR3 is built from 15 residues. In germline, CDR1 is SGHVS, CDR2 FQNEAQ. The V segment lost 5 bases and the J segment 0 bases; nucleotides outside the gene matches: 7. The CDR3 DNA reads TGTGCCAGCAGCACCTACAGGGGCTCCTCCTACGAGCAGTACTTC. Translation gives CASSTYRGSSYEQYF.

The chain combines TRBV6-4 with TRBJ2-3; 14 bases agree with TRBD2. V gave up 6 bases and J gave up 7 bases; unmatched junction bases: 6. The germline CDR1 and CDR2 sequences are MRHNA and SNTAGT. This CDR3 comprises 15 residues. For the CDR3, the DNA is TGTGCCAGCAGCTCGACTAGCGGGGGGGCCAATACGCAGTATTTT. Its translation is CASSSTSGGANTQYF.

The chain carries TRBV4-3 and TRBJ2-7, with 8 bases matching TRBD1. Germline V gene lookup returns CDR1 LGHNA and CDR2 YSLEER. After removal of 1 base from V and 4 bases from J, the junction contained 3 bases not matched to a gene. This CDR3 is 14 amino acids long. CDR3 in DNA: TGCGCCAGCAGCCAAGGGACAGGGCCTTACGAGCAGTACTTC. It translates to CASSQGTGPYEQYF.

This chain uses TRBV27 with TRBJ1-1; 9 bases are shared with TRBD1. This CDR3 has 15 residues. Germline V lookup: CDR1 MNHEY, CDR2 SMNVEV (reference sequence). The J segment lost 5 bases and the V segment lost 5 bases, leaving 9 bases of the junction unmatched. This CDR3 reads CASSKQGAQVTEAFF. Here the CDR3 DNA reads TGTGCCAGCAGTAAACAGGGGGCGCAAGTGACTGAAGCTTTCTTT.

V is TRBV5-8 and J is TRBJ1-5; D perhaps matches TRBD1 (5 bases). V lost 2 bases to trimming and J lost 6 bases, with 9 bases between them. The CDR3 covers 13 residues. The germline gives CDR1 SGHTS, CDR2 YDEGEE. This CDR3 reads CASSFSGGQPQHF. The CDR3, as DNA: TGTGCCAGCAGCTTCTCGGGGGGTCAGCCCCAGCATTTT.

The chain joins TRBV14 to TRBJ2-3; D perhaps matches TRBD1 (6 bases). V dropped 3 bases and J dropped 0 bases, with 7 bases sitting between them. The CDR3 consists of 14 residues. In germline, CDR1 is SGHDN, CDR2 FVKESK. The CDR3 region is CASSQDSSTDTQYF. The DNA for the CDR3 is TGTGCCAGCAGCCAGGACAGCAGCACAGATACGCAGTATTTT. Together with reference TRBV14 and TRBJ2-3, the CDR3 gives the full variable domain: EAGVTQFPSHSVIEKGQTVTLRCDPISGHDNLYWYRRVMGKEIKFLLHFVKESKQDESGMPNNRFLAERTGGTYSTLKVQPAELEDSGVYFCASSQDSSTDTQYFGPGTRLTVL.

This chain links TRBV5-1 with TRBJ2-3; 7 bases fit TRBD2. The germline CDR1 and CDR2 sequences are SGHRS and YFSETQ. After removal of 0 bases from V and 0 bases from J, the junction contained 4 bases not matched to a gene. There are 16 residues in the CDR3. CDR3 DNA: TGCGCCAGCAGCTTGGCCCTAGCGGCTAGCACAGATACGCAGTATTTT. Protein sequence: CASSLALAASTDTQYF.

The rearrangement uses TRBV27 and TRBJ2-5, with TRBD1 matching over 7 bases. J was trimmed by 4 bases and V by 5 bases; bases with no gene match: 13. CDR3 length: 16 residues. The V gene's germline CDR1 is MNHEY and CDR2 SMNVEV (reference sequence). The DNA for the CDR3 is TGTGCCAGCAGTCCGACAGGTGGACAGGTAGGAGAGACCCAGTACTTC. Protein: CASSPTGGQVGETQYF.

The chain is built from TRBV6-1 and TRBJ1-1; no firm D call. This CDR3 spans 15 amino acids. The germline CDR1 and CDR2 sequences are MNHNS and SASEGT. The ends were cut back, 6 bases at V and 3 bases at J, with 17 bases in the middle. The CDR3 loop is CASRPLLGGDTEAFF. CDR3 bases: TGTGCCAGCAGGCCATTATTGGGCGGGGACACTGAAGCTTTCTTT.

Concerning this clone itself: The DNA is omitted, as the CDR3 cannot be located on it reliably, and the CDR3 follows TCRdb's listing. This sequence joins TRBV5-6 and TRBJ2-5; no DNA check was done on the table's D call, TRBD1. Germline values: CDR1 SGHDT, CDR2 YYEEEE. The length of the CDR3 is 13 amino acids, counting both ends. The CDR3 loop is CASSFGQGETQYF.

The J gene is TRBJ1-1, the V gene TRBV28, with D perhaps TRBD1 (6 bases). CDR3 length: 15 residues. The V end was cut by 7 bases, the J end by 1 base, with 16 bases between. Germline V gives CDR1 MDHEN, CDR2 SYDVKM. The CDR3 coding sequence is TGTGCCAGCACCGGAGCTTGGGGACAGAACACTGAAGCTTTCTTT. Translation gives CASTGAWGQNTEAFF.

The rearrangement joins TRBV19 to TRBJ2-1; D is unresolved. The CDR3 has 14 amino acids. Germline V CDR1 and CDR2: LNHDA, SQIVND (reference sequence). Trimming pared 7 bases from V and 0 bases from J, leaving 10 bases between. This CDR3 reads CASKSGFSYNEQFF. For the CDR3, the DNA is TGTGCCAGTAAATCGGGTTTCTCCTACAATGAGCAGTTCTTC. The full variable domain, its missing parts supplied by reference TRBV19 and TRBJ2-1, is DGGITQSPKYLFRKEGQNVTLSCEQNLNHDAMYWYRQDPGQGLRLIYYSQIVNDFQKGDIAEGYSVSREKKESFPLTVTSAQKNPTAFYLCASKSGFSYNEQFFGPGTRLTVL.

The chain links TRBV5-1 to TRBJ1-3; TRBD1 might be the D (5 bases). CDR1 and CDR2 (germline): SGHRS, YFSETQ. This CDR3 has 15 residues. Trimming shortened V by 2 bases and J by 0 bases, and 9 bases separated the two germline ends. This chain's CDR3 is CASSLIGDSGNTIYF. The CDR3 DNA reads TGCGCCAGCAGCTTAATAGGGGACTCTGGAAACACCATATATTTT. Supplemented by reference TRBV5-1 and TRBJ1-3, the full variable domain reads KAGVTQTPRYLIKTRGQQVTLSCSPISGHRSVSWYQQTPGQGLQFLFEYFSETQRNKGNFPGRFSGRQFSNSRSEMNVSTLELGDSALYLCASSLIGDSGNTIYFGEGSWLTVV.

CDR3 residues: CASRAVTGTYEQYF. The CDR3 DNA reads TGCGCCAGCAGGGCGGTTACGGGGACCTACGAGCAGTACTTC. V is TRBV5-1 and J is TRBJ2-7, with a tentative D call TRBD2 (5 bases). The CDR3 extends over 14 amino acids. Deletions cut 5 bases from V and 2 bases from J, with 14 bases between. CDR1 is SGHRS, CDR2 YFSETQ, per germline.

This rearrangement joins TRBV29-1 to TRBJ1-4, with D uncertain. Germline V gives CDR1 SQVTM, CDR2 ANQGSEA. The CDR3 has 13 residues. The germline V and J ends were trimmed by 4 bases and 4 bases, with 10 bases remaining between them. This chain's CDR3 is CSVVSGHNEKLFF. DNA for the CDR3: TGCAGCGTTGTCTCAGGCCATAATGAAAAACTGTTTTTT. The whole variable domain, filled in from reference TRBV29-1 and TRBJ1-4, reads SAVISQKPSRDICQRGTSLTIQCQVDSQVTMMFWYRQQPGQSLTLIATANQGSEATYESGFVIDKFPISRPNLTFSTLTVSNMSPEDSSIYLCSVVSGHNEKLFFGSGTQLSVL.

V gene TRBV30 combines with J gene TRBJ1-2, with 9 bases aligning to TRBD1. The CDR3 is made up of 17 amino acids. Unmatched junction bases numbered 12, after V lost 0 bases and J lost 4 bases. Germline V gene lookup returns CDR1 GTSNPN and CDR2 SVGIG (reference sequence). The CDR3 protein is CAWSVPTGTGYGYGYTF. As DNA, the CDR3 is TGTGCCTGGAGTGTTCCTACCGGGACAGGGTACGGCTATGGCTACACCTTC.

The gene calls are TRBV28 and TRBJ2-2; no reliable D call. The V end was cut by 5 bases, the J end by 1 base, with 2 bases between. The germline V gene has CDR1 MDHEN and CDR2 SYDVKM. The length of the CDR3 is 12 residues. The DNA for the CDR3 is TGTGCCAGCAGTCTGAACACCGGGGAGCTGTTTTTT. Its translation is CASSLNTGELFF.

For the CDR3, the DNA is TGCGCCAGCAGCTTGGGGTCCGGGGCTAATGAAAAACTGTTTTTT. This sequence encodes CASSLGSGANEKLFF. This chain connects TRBV5-1 to TRBJ1-4; D call uncertain. CDR3 size: 15 residues. V gave up 0 bases and J gave up 3 bases, with 9 bases separating them. Per the germline V gene, CDR1 is SGHRS and CDR2 is YFSETQ.

The chain combines TRBV5-1 with TRBJ2-5; 10 bases are a match to TRBD1. Losses at the gene ends were 3 bases for V and 6 bases for J; bases not matched to a gene: 5. This CDR3 spans 14 amino acids. Per the germline V gene, CDR1 is SGHRS and CDR2 is YFSETQ. The CDR3 loop is CASSYAGQGQTQYF. DNA for the CDR3: TGCGCCAGCAGCTACGCGGGACAGGGGCAGACCCAGTACTTC.

The genes are TRBV10-3 and TRBJ1-1; 9 positions match TRBD1. The trim removed 5 bases at V and 1 base at J, leaving 5 bases unmatched. CDR1 and CDR2 (germline): ENHRY, SYGVKD. The CDR3 runs 15 residues. The CDR3 reads CAISHRGLTNTEAFF. CDR3 nucleotide sequence: TGTGCCATCAGTCACAGGGGGCTGACGAACACTGAAGCTTTCTTT.

The chain has TRBV5-1 and TRBJ2-5; maybe TRBD2 (6 bases). Germline CDR1 and CDR2: SGHRS and YFSETQ. Trimming left V 0 bases short and J 2 bases short, with 14 bases between. The CDR3 is made up of 16 amino acids. CDR3: CASSLGAGMRQETQYF. Here the CDR3 DNA reads TGCGCCAGCAGCTTGGGGGCGGGGATGAGACAAGAGACCCAGTACTTC.

The chain joins TRBV14 to TRBJ2-1; 8 bases agree with TRBD1. This CDR3 has 15 residues. Germline CDR1 reads SGHDN; CDR2 reads FVKESK. Losses at the gene ends were 3 bases for V and 3 bases for J; bases not matched to a gene: 4. The CDR3 is CASSQTGASYNEQFF. The CDR3 region has the DNA TGTGCCAGCAGCCAGACAGGGGCAAGCTACAATGAGCAGTTCTTC.